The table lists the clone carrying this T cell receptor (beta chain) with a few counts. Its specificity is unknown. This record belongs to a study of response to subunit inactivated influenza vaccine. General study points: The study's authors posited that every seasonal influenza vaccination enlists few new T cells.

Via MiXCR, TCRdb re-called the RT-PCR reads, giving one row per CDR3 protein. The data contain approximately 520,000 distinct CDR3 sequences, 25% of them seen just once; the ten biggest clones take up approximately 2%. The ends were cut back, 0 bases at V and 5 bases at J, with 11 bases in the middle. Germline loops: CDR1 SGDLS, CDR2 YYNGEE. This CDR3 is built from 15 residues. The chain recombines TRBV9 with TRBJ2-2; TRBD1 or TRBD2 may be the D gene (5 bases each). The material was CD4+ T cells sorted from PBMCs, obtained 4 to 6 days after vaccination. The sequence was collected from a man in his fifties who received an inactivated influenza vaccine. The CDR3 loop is CASSVDSWGTGELFF. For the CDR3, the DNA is TGTGCCAGCAGCGTAGACTCCTGGGGGACCGGGGAGCTGTTTTTT.